The present T cell receptor (beta chain) was sequenced within a study of beta chain features in type 1 diabetes. The entirety of the isolated RNA underwent reverse transcription, so expressed TCRB transcripts were sequenced. Profiling relied on immunoSEQ multiplex PCR, and the TCRdb table lists in-frame clones only, not all of them. The data contain 860,000 or so clones, roughly a sixth of them singletons. This CDR3 has 13 amino acids. V was clipped by 10 bases and J by 4 bases, with 16 bases between them. Germline V gene data show CDR1 as LNHDA and CDR2 as SQIVND (reference sequence). Notes on the study in general: Significant though moderate, a shortening of TCRB CDR3s appeared in all four CD4+ subsets of Type 1 diabetes patients. The study found fewer insertions and more deletions at VDJ junctions in type 1 diabetes patients. For TCRB rearrangement, an influence of HLA type remained unresolved here. A PCR bias possibly favoring shorter templates would apply equally to patients and controls.

To note about this clone: Its antigen is currently unknown.

This sequence originates from a woman aged 18-29 years in good health. V usage is TRBV19 and J usage is TRBJ1-2; D gene unclear. What was sequenced was naive CD4+ T cells from blood. The CDR3 spells CATHRAAGYGYTF. The DNA of the CDR3 is TGTGCCACCCACAGAGCAGCCGGCTATGGCTACACCTTC.